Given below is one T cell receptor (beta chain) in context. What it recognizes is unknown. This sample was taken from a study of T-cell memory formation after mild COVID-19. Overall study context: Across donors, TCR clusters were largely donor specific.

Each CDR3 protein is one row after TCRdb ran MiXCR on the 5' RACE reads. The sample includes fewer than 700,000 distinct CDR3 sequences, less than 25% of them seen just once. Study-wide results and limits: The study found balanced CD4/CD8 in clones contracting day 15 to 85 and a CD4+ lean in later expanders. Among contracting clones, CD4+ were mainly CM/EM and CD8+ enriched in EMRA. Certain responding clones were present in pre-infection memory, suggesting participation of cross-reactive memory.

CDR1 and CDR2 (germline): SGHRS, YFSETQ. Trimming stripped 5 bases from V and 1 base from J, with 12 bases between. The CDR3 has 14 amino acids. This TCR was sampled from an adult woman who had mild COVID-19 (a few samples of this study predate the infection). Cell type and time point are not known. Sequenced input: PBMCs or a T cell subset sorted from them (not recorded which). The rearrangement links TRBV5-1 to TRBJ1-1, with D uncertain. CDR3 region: CASRRTIENTEAFF. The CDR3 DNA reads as TGCGCCAGCAGGCGGACTATTGAGAACACTGAAGCTTTCTTT.